This T cell receptor (beta chain) stems from a study of blood T cell repertoires in COVID-19 (dated by TCRdb to 2020 to 2022). For context, the study as a whole: The collaborator samples originated in the United States, Italy and Spain and spanned the acute and convalescent phases of COVID-19. The prospective study material was composed of cDNA or gDNA derived from T cells, B-cell-depleted T cells, or PBMCs. The dataset comprised deeply sampled blood TCRbeta repertoires from subjects exposed to, actively infected with, or recovered from COVID-19. The repertoires were released in a freely available public database intended as a resource for research on the immune response to SARS-CoV-2. The samples were drawn from the first 160 participants of the ongoing ImmuneRACE study and from some 1,300 subjects provided by 6 global collaborators. Sample metadata almost always included a de-identified subject ID, COVID-19 status, age in years and sex. Where HLA class I and class II types were available, the types were taken from metadata supplied by the sample provider, not from assay-based typing. Findings and caveats that apply to the study as a whole: The amount of clinical and demographic metadata varied by source and participant and was provided uncurated.

Details on this clone: This receptor's antigen is unknown. It has no much larger one-base neighbor in the sample; base qualities were not kept.

TCRbeta CDR3 regions were amplified from genomic DNA using the immunoSEQ Assay, a bias-controlled multiplex PCR. As for the authors' bioinformatics: The number of nucleated cells in each sample was estimated from the amplification of reference gene primers within the assay. To quantify the absolute abundance of each unique TCRbeta CDR3 rearrangement, sequence reads were collapsed and filtered. For each sample, productive Simpson clonality was calculated by taking the square root of Simpson's diversity index across productive rearrangements. TCRdb's version of the immuneACCESS table is confined to in-frame rearrangements and falls short of the full clone set. An unresolved V gene accounts for under half of the shortfall where checked; the remainder is of unknown origin. Clone size and the V and J calls come from that table; the DNA yielded D and trimming. Across this sample there are about 110,000 clones, with about 85% seen only once. The biggest ten clones account for 1.5% to 1.7% of the sample.

Collaborating institutions collected whole blood in K2EDTA tubes following their own protocols. For TCRbeta analysis, collaborators shipped samples as frozen whole blood, isolated PBMCs, or DNA extracted from either of those sample types. Here V drops 2 bases and J drops 2 bases, and the junction holds 7 bases not matched to any gene. CDR1 and CDR2 were assigned from the germline V gene as SNHLY and FYNNEI. Taken from cysteine to phenylalanine, the CDR3 has 18 residues. Kept here is only the CDR3 DNA, which spans 54 bases and is read in frame from base 1. The source of this sequence is a man aged 45 to 65 with acute or convalescent COVID-19. What was sequenced was peripheral blood. The chain is assembled from TRBV2 and TRBJ2-3, and TRBD2 matches 13 of the central bases. The CDR3 region: CASSERTSGGGVTDTQYF. The nucleotides are TGTGCCAGCAGTGAAAGGACTAGCGGGGGAGGAGTCACAGATACGCAGTATTTT.